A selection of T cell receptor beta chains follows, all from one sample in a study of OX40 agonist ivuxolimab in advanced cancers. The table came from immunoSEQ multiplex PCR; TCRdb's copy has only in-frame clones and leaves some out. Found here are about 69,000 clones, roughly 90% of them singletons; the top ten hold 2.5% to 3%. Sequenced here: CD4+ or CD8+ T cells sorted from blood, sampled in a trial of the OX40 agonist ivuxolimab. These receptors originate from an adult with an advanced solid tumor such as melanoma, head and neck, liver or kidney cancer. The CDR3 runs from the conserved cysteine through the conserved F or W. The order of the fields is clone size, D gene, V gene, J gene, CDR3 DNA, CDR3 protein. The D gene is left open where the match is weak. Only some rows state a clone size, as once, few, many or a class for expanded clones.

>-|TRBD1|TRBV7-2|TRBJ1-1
TGTGCCAGCAGCTTAACAGGGGGCATGAACACTGAAGCTTTCTTT
CASSLTGGMNTEAFF
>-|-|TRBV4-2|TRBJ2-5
TGTGCCAGCAGCCCCTCCGGGGGTGAAGAGACCCAGTACTTC
CASSPSGGEETQYF
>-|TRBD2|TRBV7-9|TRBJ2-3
TGTGCCAGCAGCTTATTAGCCGGGGGGACAGATACGCAGTATTTT
CASSLLAGGTDTQYF
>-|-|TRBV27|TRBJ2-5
TGTGCCAGCAGTTTATCGACGGGATCGGAGACCCAGTACTTC
CASSLSTGSETQYF
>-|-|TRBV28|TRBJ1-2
TGTGCCAGCGAGGACTATAACTATGGCTACACCTTC
CASEDYNYGYTF
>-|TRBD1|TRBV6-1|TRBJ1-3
TGTGCCAGCAGTAGCGACAGGGGGCAGGGAAACACCATATATTTT
CASSSDRGQGNTIYF
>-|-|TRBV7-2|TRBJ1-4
TGTGCCAGCAGCTTAGTTGGGCTCCCACGAGGGGCTAATGAAAAACTGTTTTTT
CASSLVGLPRGANEKLFF
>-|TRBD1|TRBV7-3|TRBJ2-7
TGTGCCAGCAGCCTAGGACAGGGGGCAGGCTACGAGCAGTACTTC
CASSLGQGAGYEQYF
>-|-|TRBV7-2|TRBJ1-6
TGTGCCAGCAGCTTAGTGGGCGGCACCTCATATTCACCCCTCCACTTT
CASSLVGGTSYSPLHF
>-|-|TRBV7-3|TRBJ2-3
TGTGCCAGCAGCTTATTAGGAGCTAGCACAGATACGCAGTATTTT
CASSLLGASTDTQYF
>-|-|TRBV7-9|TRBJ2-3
TGTGCCAGCAGCTTAGTAGGGCAGAATACGCAGTATTTT
CASSLVGQNTQYF
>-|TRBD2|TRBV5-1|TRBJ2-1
TGCGCCAGCAGCTTGGGGAGCGGGAGGGCCTACAATGAGCAGTTCTTC
CASSLGSGRAYNEQFF
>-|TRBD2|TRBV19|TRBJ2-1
TGTGCCAGTAGTATTCAGGGACTAGCGGAAGAGCAGTTCTTC
CASSIQGLAEEQFF
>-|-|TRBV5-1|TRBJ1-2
TGCGCCAGCAGCCCTAGGCAGGGGAACTATGGCTACACCTTC
CASSPRQGNYGYTF
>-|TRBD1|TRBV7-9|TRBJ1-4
TGTGCCAGCAGCGCGTCCCGGGACAGGGGGCCTGGTGAAAAACTGTTTTTT
CASSASRDRGPGEKLFF
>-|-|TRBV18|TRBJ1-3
TGTGCCAGCTCACCCTTAAATACCGACTCTGGAAACACCATATATTTT
CASSPLNTDSGNTIYF
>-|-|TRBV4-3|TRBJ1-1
TGCGCCAGCAGCCAAGAATCTCGGGGGGGAACTGAAGCTTTCTTT
CASSQESRGGTEAFF
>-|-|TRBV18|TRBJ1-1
TGTGCCAGCTCACCAAGGGGAACGAACACTGAAGCTTTCTTT
CASSPRGTNTEAFF
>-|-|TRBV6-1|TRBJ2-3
TGTGCCAGCAGTGAAAGGGGTCTAACTAGCACAGATACGCAGTATTTT
CASSERGLTSTDTQYF
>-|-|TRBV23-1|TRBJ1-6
TGCGCCAGCAGTCAATCCCGGGTGAATAATTCACCCCTCCACTTT
CASSQSRVNNSPLHF
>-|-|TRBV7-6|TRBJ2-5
TGTGCCAGCAGCTCGGGGGCCCTGAACGGAGAGACCCAGTACTTC
CASSSGALNGETQYF
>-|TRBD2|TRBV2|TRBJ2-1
TGTGCCAGCAGTAGGACTAGCGGGAGGAACAACAATGAGCAGTTCTTC
CASSRTSGRNNNEQFF
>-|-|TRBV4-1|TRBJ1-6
TGCGCCAGCAGCCCAGGACGGACGATTAATTCACCCCTCCACTTT
CASSPGRTINSPLHF
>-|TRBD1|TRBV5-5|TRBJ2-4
TGTGCCAGCAGCCTCGGACAGGGAGTGGCCAAAAACATTCAGTACTTC
CASSLGQGVAKNIQYF
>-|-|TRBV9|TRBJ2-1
TGTGCCAGCAGCGGGCCTCGAGGGTATGAGCAGTTCTTC
CASSGPRGYEQFF
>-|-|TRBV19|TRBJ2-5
TGTGCCAGTAAGGCCGGTGGGGAGACCCAGTACTTC
CASKAGGETQYF
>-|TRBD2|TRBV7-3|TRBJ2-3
TGTGCCAGCACCCGGGGACTAGCGGGAGCGGGAGATACGCAGTATTTT
CASTRGLAGAGDTQYF
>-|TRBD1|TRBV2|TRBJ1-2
TGTGCCAGCAGTCGACAGGGTTTGGCTAACTATGGCTACACCTTC
CASSRQGLANYGYTF
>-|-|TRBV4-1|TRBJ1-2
TGCGCCAGCAGCCAAGGGGGGCTCGGCTATGGCTACACCTTC
CASSQGGLGYGYTF
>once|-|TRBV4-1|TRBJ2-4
TGCGCCAGCAGCCAAGAAAGGACAGCGTATCAAAAAAACATTCAGTACTTC
CASSQERTAYQKNIQYF